This passage covers 26 T cell receptor beta chains from one sample sequenced in a study of T cells in Graves' hyperthyroidism and ophthalmopathy. Using RNA transcripts as the source, TCR beta CDR3 regions were amplified. When the TCR CDR3 underwent first-round RT-PCR, the HTBI primer set was used. TCRdb used MiXCR to reprocess the multiplex PCR reads, holding one entry per CDR3 protein. The sample has 35,000 to 45,000 distinct CDR3 sequences, 40% to 65% seen once. Source material: blood. The receptors derive from a man between 35 and 55 years old with Graves' ophthalmopathy.

This clonotype has a count of ten or more. The chain is built from TRBV28 and TRBJ2-1; D ambiguous. Germline lookup yields CDR1 MDHEN and CDR2 SYDVKM. V gave up 8 bases and J gave up 5 bases, with 13 bases separating them. The CDR3 extends over 13 amino acids. CDR3 amino acids: CASRRTGDNEQFF. The DNA of the CDR3 is TGTGCCAGCCGGAGAACTGGGGACAATGAGCAGTTCTTC.

This clonotype was detected many times. The V call is TRBV28, the J call TRBJ1-1, with D maybe TRBD1 (5 bases). Deletions cut 2 bases from V and 4 bases from J, with 17 bases between. Per the germline V gene, CDR1 is MDHEN and CDR2 is SYDVKM. The CDR3 spans 16 residues. The CDR3 nucleotides are TGTGCCAGCAGTTTACGGTTGGGATCGGGGGGCACTGAAGCTTTCTTT. Translating gives CASSLRLGSGGTEAFF.

The CDR3 DNA is TGTGCCAGCAGCTTAACAGCGCAGGGGAATCAGCCCCAGTACTTC. This encodes CASSLTAQGNQPQYF. The genes are TRBV7-2 and TRBJ2-5; a weak D match, TRBD1 (6 bases). With 2 bases removed from V and 9 bases from J, the gap between germline ends came to 19 bases. The CDR3 covers 15 residues. The germline gives CDR1 SGHTA, CDR2 FQGNSA.

The chain employs TRBV12-3 or TRBV12-4 and TRBJ2-1; no clear D. V lost 4 bases and J lost 6, with 10 bases in between. The CDR3 has 13 amino acids. This CDR3 is CASSYGPFNEQFF. Written as DNA, the CDR3 is TGTGCCAGCAGTTATGGGCCCTTCAATGAGCAGTTCTTC.

The table lists this clonotype with many counts. The gene calls are TRBV3-1 and TRBJ2-5; unclear D gene. CDR3 size: 14 residues. V was clipped by 1 base and J by 5 bases, with 11 bases between them. Germline V gene data show CDR1 as LGHDT and CDR2 as YNNKEL (reference sequence). The CDR3 coding sequence is TGTGCCAGCAGCCAAGGGGCCAGGCGGGAGACCCAGTACTTC. Translation: CASSQGARRETQYF.

To note about this clonotype: One junction end does not reproduce the germline sequence, and a read error may be involved. The V and J genes are TRBV7-7 and TRBJ2-7; 9 nucleotides line up with TRBD1. The CDR3 loop spans 12 amino acids. Germline-derived CDR1 and CDR2 are SSHAT and FNYEAQ (reference sequence). CDR3 nucleotides: TGTGCTAGCAGCTCCGGGACAGGGGAGCAGTACTTC. Translated, it gives CASSSGTGEQYF. Combining the CDR3 with reference TRBV7-7 and TRBJ2-7 gives the whole variable domain GAGVSQSPRYKVTKRGQDVTLRCDPISSHATLYWYQQALGQGPEFLTYFNYEAQPDKSGLPSDRFSAERPEGSISTLTIQRTEQRDSAMYRCASSSGTGEQYFGPGTRLTVT.

This rearrangement joins TRBV7-8 to TRBJ1-3; D perhaps matches TRBD1 (5 bases). The germline V and J ends were trimmed by 5 bases and 0 bases, with 8 bases remaining between them. This CDR3 comprises 14 residues. Germline loops: CDR1 SGHVS, CDR2 FQNEAQ. In nucleotides, the CDR3 is TGTGCCAGCAGCCTCGACAGCTCTGGAAACACCATATATTTT. Translating it yields CASSLDSSGNTIYF.

Details on this clonotype: A read error is likely, as this CDR3 ends without the conserved phenylalanine or tryptophan. V usage is TRBV18 and J usage is TRBJ2-3; 7 bases are shared with TRBD1. This CDR3 region has 15 residues. V gave up 4 bases and J gave up 3 bases; unmatched junction bases: 7. Germline values: CDR1 KGHSH, CDR2 LQKENI. The CDR3 DNA is TGTGCCAGCTCACGAGACAGGGTGAGGACAGATACGCAGTATATT. The encoded protein is CASSRDRVRTDTQYI.

This chain joins TRBV20-1 and TRBJ2-7; TRBD1 agrees at 11 bases. V dropped 4 bases and J dropped 4; count of bases not matched to a gene: 12. Germline V gives CDR1 DFQATT, CDR2 SNEGSKA (reference sequence). This CDR3 is 16 amino acids long. The CDR3 DNA sequence: TGCAGTGCTATATCTCGGAGGACAGGGGGCGGGTACGAGCAGTACTTC. Amino acid sequence: CSAISRRTGGGYEQYF.

This clonotype was detected ten times or more. The chain employs TRBV7-9 and TRBJ2-5; no reliable D call. Germline V lookup: CDR1 SEHNR, CDR2 FQNEAQ (reference sequence). Trimming took 5 bases from V and 4 from J, leaving 11 bases between them. CDR3 length: 13 amino acids. The CDR3 DNA is TGTGCCAGCAGCGTCCAGTGGAGAGAGACCCAGTACTTC. Amino acids: CASSVQWRETQYF.

The V and J genes are TRBV7-6 and TRBJ2-1; 9 bases match TRBD2. This CDR3 has 17 residues. Germline assignment: CDR1 SGHVS and CDR2 FNYEAQ. V lost 5 bases and J lost 0; bases outside the gene matches: 8. The chain's CDR3 is CASSQLAGGGSYNEQFF. The DNA for the CDR3 is TGTGCCAGCAGCCAACTAGCGGGTGGCGGCTCCTACAATGAGCAGTTCTTC.

By proportion, this clonotype is medium-sized. V is TRBV15 and J is TRBJ1-6, with D unclear. The CDR3 covers 16 residues. In germline, CDR1 is LNHNV, CDR2 YYDKDF (reference sequence). V lost 3 bases and J 10 bases, leaving 19 bases between the germline ends. CDR3 bases: TGTGCCACCAGCAGGGAGGAGGGAGGCGCAGACTCACCCCTCCACTTT. This codes for CATSREEGGADSPLHF.

The chain uses TRBV3-1 and TRBJ1-1, with D possibly being TRBD1 (5 bases). The CDR3 has 13 amino acids. Germline V gives CDR1 LGHDT, CDR2 YNNKEL (reference sequence). The V gene lost 4 bases and the J gene lost 11 bases, with 17 bases spanning the gap. DNA for the CDR3: TGTGCCAGCAGCCCCTCAGGGTCCTCTGGGGCTTTCTTT. This encodes CASSPSGSSGAFF.

V is TRBV19 and J is TRBJ1-1; 10 bases map to TRBD1. Germline trimming cut 5 bases from V and 5 bases from J; bases unmatched to any gene: 8. Germline V CDR1 and CDR2: LNHDA, SQIVND (reference sequence). This CDR3 has 15 residues. CDR3 region: CASSGWDRGETEAFF. CDR3 coding DNA: TGTGCCAGTAGTGGTTGGGACAGGGGTGAGACTGAAGCTTTCTTT.

The chain employs TRBV24-1 and TRBJ2-7; perhaps TRBD1 as D (5 bases). The CDR3 is made up of 12 amino acids. In germline, CDR1 is KGHDR, CDR2 SFDVKD. V lost 10 bases and J lost 1, with 10 bases in between. The CDR3 spells CATSDSSYEQYF. CDR3 bases: TGTGCCACGTCTGACAGTTCCTACGAGCAGTACTTC.

The V and J genes are TRBV28 and TRBJ1-2, with 8 bases matching TRBD1. This CDR3 is built from 14 residues. Germline values: CDR1 MDHEN, CDR2 SYDVKM. V was clipped by 3 bases and J by 4 bases; unmatched bases: 4. CDR3 DNA sequence: TGTGCCAGCAGTTTCCAGGGGGCGAGCTATGGCTACACCTTC. Its translation: CASSFQGASYGYTF.

The V gene is TRBV9, the J gene TRBJ1-5, with D possibly matching TRBD1 (5 bases). V shed 4 bases and J shed 14 bases, with 22 bases lying between them. The CDR3 loop spans 14 amino acids. Germline V gene data show CDR1 as SGDLS and CDR2 as YYNGEE. In DNA form, the CDR3 reads TGTGCCAGCAGCCCCCTAGCGGGGGGGGTGACTGAGCATTTT. Its protein is CASSPLAGGVTEHF.

The CDR3 DNA sequence: TGTGCCAGCAAAGGCTTCAAAGGGAACACCATATATTTT. Amino acids: CASKGFKGNTIYF. V and J are TRBV6-2 or TRBV6-3 and TRBJ1-3, with unresolved D. This CDR3 contains 13 residues. Germline loops: CDR1 MNHEY, CDR2 SVGEGT. V was cut by 7 bases and J by 7 bases, with 14 bases left in between.

This clonotype was detected once. The rearrangement uses TRBV9 and TRBJ2-1; no reliable D call. The V gene's germline CDR1 is SGDLS and CDR2 YYNGEE. This CDR3 region has 19 residues. The germline V and J ends were trimmed by 0 bases and 0 bases, with 19 bases remaining between them. In nucleotides, the CDR3 is TGTGCCAGCAGCGTAGCTAGGGAAGAGGTAGGTTCCTCCTACAATGAGCAGTTCTTC. Residues: CASSVAREEVGSSYNEQFF.

This clonotype was seen many times. V is TRBV27 and J is TRBJ1-1; D remains ambiguous. The CDR3 sequence is 12 residues long. Between the trimmed V and J ends, which lost 5 bases and 9 bases, there was a span of 13 bases. Germline values: CDR1 MNHEY, CDR2 SMNVEV (reference sequence). The CDR3 sequence: CASSPPGSKAFF. The CDR3 region has the DNA TGTGCCAGCAGTCCACCAGGAAGCAAAGCTTTCTTT.

The chain couples TRBV5-6 to TRBJ2-7; 7 bases are a match to TRBD1. The junction had 6 bases not matched to a gene; V was cut back by 4 bases and J by 2 bases. The CDR3 length is 14 residues. CDR1 SGHDT and CDR2 YYEEEE come from the germline V gene. The DNA of the CDR3 is TGTGCCAGCAGCATCGGGACAGACCCCTACGAGCAGTACTTC. It translates to CASSIGTDPYEQYF.

The J gene is TRBJ2-5, the V gene TRBV20-1; 8 nucleotides line up with TRBD1. Germline assignment: CDR1 DFQATT and CDR2 SNEGSKA (reference sequence). V lost 1 base to trimming and J lost 2 bases; unmatched junction nucleotides: 6. CDR3 length: 15 amino acids. The CDR3 DNA sequence: TGCAGTGCTAGAGGGACAGGGAGAAGGCAAGAGACCCAGTACTTC. Translated, it gives CSARGTGRRQETQYF.

About this clonotype: No conserved phenylalanine or tryptophan is present at the end of the CDR3, so a read error is the likely explanation. The DNA is left out, because the CDR3 cannot be placed on it with certainty; the CDR3 is given as TCRdb lists it. This CDR3 is CASSISGRVAGELFS. The rearrangement joins TRBV19 to TRBJ2-2; TRBD2 reflects the table's D call only, with no check against the DNA. Germline V gene sequence: CDR1 LNHDA, CDR2 SQIVND (reference sequence). The CDR3 is 15 residues long, counting both termini.

V gene TRBV7-8 combines with J gene TRBJ2-7, with 7 bases matching TRBD2. CDR1 SGHVS and CDR2 FQNEAQ come from the germline V gene. The J segment lost 5 bases and the V segment lost 4 bases, leaving 5 bases of the junction unmatched. The CDR3 is 13 residues long. CDR3 sequence reads: CASSSMGLHEQYF. CDR3 bases: TGTGCCAGCAGCTCGATGGGACTACACGAGCAGTACTTC.

This clonotype was detected ten times or more. This rearrangement joins TRBV11-2 to TRBJ2-5, with 9 bases aligning to TRBD2. Germline V CDR1 and CDR2: SGHAT, FQNNGV. Trimming removed 5 bases from V and 2 bases from J; junction bases left unmatched: 9. This CDR3 contains 16 residues. CDR3 residues: CASSPRGSGGQETQYF. Written as DNA, the CDR3 is TGTGCCAGCAGCCCTCGGGGCAGCGGGGGGCAAGAGACCCAGTACTTC.

This clonotype has ten or more counts. J is TRBJ2-2 and V is TRBV5-1; 7 positions agree with TRBD1. This CDR3 comprises 17 residues. With V trimmed by 7 bases and J by 0 bases, 12 bases remained unmatched. CDR1 and CDR2 from the germline V gene are SGHRS and YFSETQ. Here the CDR3 DNA reads TGCGCCAGCGCGCTTCGAAAACAGGGGTCGAACACCGGGGAGCTGTTTTTT. Protein sequence: CASALRKQGSNTGELFF.